This T cell receptor beta chain appears in the sequencing data of a study of cytomegalovirus exposure and HLA in healthy donors. Whole-study findings and limits: Reported findings show TCR beta sequences accurately forecast HLA-A and HLA-B alleles in most subjects. It was shown in a later analysis that HLA-associated TCR beta chains were more clonally expanded than other, equally common chains.

The PCR made use of 60 Vbeta and 13 Jbeta primers. This table comes from immunoSEQ multiplex PCR, and its TCRdb copy is limited to in-frame clones, with some not included. The data hold about 130,000 clones, with over 70% observed a single time. This cohort consisted of healthy bone marrow donors. Comments on this clone: Antigen specificity is unknown.

With 2 bases removed from V and 8 bases from J, the gap between germline ends came to 9 bases. This CDR3 region has 12 residues. Germline loops: CDR1 MNHEY, CDR2 SVGAGI. The receptor was derived from a man younger than 35 in good health and CMV-seropositive. The genes are TRBV6-5 and TRBJ1-2; no definite D call. The sequencing input was PBMCs. In nucleotides, the CDR3 is TGTGCCAGCAGTTACGGAGATGGAGGCTACACCTTC. This encodes CASSYGDGGYTF.